Listed below are T cell receptor beta chains from one sample, sequenced in a study of PD-1 blockade in classical Hodgkin lymphoma. Repertoires were generated with immunoSEQ multiplex PCR, while TCRdb's copy carries only in-frame clones and drops some. The sample records 20,000 to 30,000 clones, 80% to 90% being singletons. The sample was peripheral blood mononuclear cells (PBMCs), taken before the second cycle of nivolumab. The receptors were sampled from a human donor with classical Hodgkin lymphoma. CDR3s include the opening cysteine and the closing phenylalanine or tryptophan. The D gene is left open where the match is weak. Size is omitted from some rows. Given values are once, few, many or a class for expanded clones.

CDR3nt,CDR3aa,j_gene,abundance,v_gene,d_gene
TGTGCCAGCAGCCCCCCAGGCCCAGAGACCCAGTACTTC,CASSPPGPETQYF,TRBJ2-5,.,TRBV5-7,.
TGTGCCAGCTCACCGGGCGTAGGGTCTAATGAAGTGAACACTGAAGCTTTCTTT,CASSPGVGSNEVNTEAFF,TRBJ1-1,.,TRBV18,.
TGTGCCACCGGGGAGGGACTACTCACAGATACGCAGTATTTT,CATGEGLLTDTQYF,TRBJ2-3,.,TRBV28,TRBD2
TGTGCCAGCAGCTCCACATCTGCTGGCTACACCTTC,CASSSTSAGYTF,TRBJ1-2,.,TRBV6-5,.
TGTGCCAGCAGCTCCACCACAGGGTGGTATGGCTACACCTTC,CASSSTTGWYGYTF,TRBJ1-2,once,TRBV7-2,.
TGTGCCAGCAGCCCGGATACAGTTCGGCATAGCAATCAGCCCCAGCATTTT,CASSPDTVRHSNQPQHF,TRBJ1-5,.,TRBV7-3,.
TGCGCCAGCAGCTTCTCGGGGGGCCTTTACACCGGGGAGCTGTTTTTT,CASSFSGGLYTGELFF,TRBJ2-2,.,TRBV5-1,.
TGTGCCAGCTCAACAGGGTCCCTAGATACGCAGTATTTT,CASSTGSLDTQYF,TRBJ2-3,.,TRBV25-1,.
TGTGCCATCAGCCGACTAGCGGGGGGGCGTAACAATGAGCAGTTCTTC,CAISRLAGGRNNEQFF,TRBJ2-1,.,TRBV10-3,TRBD2
TGTGCCAGCAGTACCCAAGGGCCCACCGGGGAGCTGTTTTTT,CASSTQGPTGELFF,TRBJ2-2,.,TRBV6-5,.
TGCAGCGTTGAAGCTCTAGCGGGGGGTAACGAGCAGTACTTC,CSVEALAGGNEQYF,TRBJ2-7,.,TRBV29-1,TRBD2
TGTGCCAGCTCCCAGCAGGGTTACGAGCAGTACTTC,CASSQQGYEQYF,TRBJ2-7,.,TRBV18,.
TGTGCCAGCAAAAAGGGCGTGGGGGGCACTGAAGCTTTCTTT,CASKKGVGGTEAFF,TRBJ1-1,.,TRBV6-6,.
TGTGCCAGCAGTGCCACAGGGGTACGCACTGAAGCTTTCTTT,CASSATGVRTEAFF,TRBJ1-1,once,TRBV28,TRBD1
TGCGCCAGCAGCCCATCTTCAGGGTATGGCTACACCTTC,CASSPSSGYGYTF,TRBJ1-2,.,TRBV4-3,.
TGTGCCAGTTATGGGGGATACACCGGGGAGCTGTTTTTT,CASYGGYTGELFF,TRBJ2-2,.,TRBV27,.
TGTGCCAGTAGTACCCAAAGACAGGGGGCCGGGGAGCTGTTTTTT,CASSTQRQGAGELFF,TRBJ2-2,.,TRBV19,TRBD1
TGCACCAGCAGCCAAGATCGACAGGCTAACTATGGCTACACCTTC,CTSSQDRQANYGYTF,TRBJ1-2,.,TRBV1,.
TGTGCCAGTAGTATAGGTCGGGGATACTATGGCTACACCTTC,CASSIGRGYYGYTF,TRBJ1-2,.,TRBV19,.
TGTGCCAGCTCAATCCGGGGAGGAGGTGACACTGAAGCTTTCTTT,CASSIRGGGDTEAFF,TRBJ1-1,.,TRBV18,.
TGTGCAACCAAAAGAGGAGCAACTAATGAAAAACTGTTTTTT,CATKRGATNEKLFF,TRBJ1-4,.,TRBV27,.
TGTGCCAGCAGTTACATGCTAGCGGGGGGACAAGAGACCCAGTACTTC,CASSYMLAGGQETQYF,TRBJ2-5,once,TRBV6-5,TRBD2
TGTGCCAGCAGCTCTCTAGGGGGCGAGACAGATACGCAGTATTTT,CASSSLGGETDTQYF,TRBJ2-3,.,TRBV7-8,TRBD1
TGTGCCAGCAGTTACCTCCAGAACTCTGGAAACACCATATATTTT,CASSYLQNSGNTIYF,TRBJ1-3,.,TRBV6-6,.
TGTGCCAGCAGTCTTACAGGGTGGAGCACAGATACGCAGTATTTT,CASSLTGWSTDTQYF,TRBJ2-3,.,TRBV2,.
TGTGCCAGCAGTGCAGGGGGTCACTATAATTCACCCCTCCACTTT,CASSAGGHYNSPLHF,TRBJ1-6,.,TRBV6-1,TRBD1
TGTGCCAGCAGTTACTCCGGGGGTCCTGGAAACACCATATATTTT,CASSYSGGPGNTIYF,TRBJ1-3,.,TRBV6-5,.